These 2 T cell receptor beta chains share one sample of origin, sequenced in a study of monozygotic twins with inflammatory bowel disease. Following a re-call of the 5' RACE reads, TCRdb has one entry per CDR3 protein and lacks DNA. The repertoire table contains over 90,000 distinct CDR3 sequences. The specimen was blood. The receptors shown here come from a human donor with ulcerative colitis or Crohn's disease, or a healthy co-twin of an affected twin (not recorded which).

The chain has TRBV5-1 and TRBJ1-5; the D call of TRBD1 rests on TCRdb alone, since no DNA is present to check it. The CDR3 consists of 15 residues. In germline, CDR1 is SGHRS, CDR2 YFSETQ. The CDR3 protein is CASSLFPGAPQPQHF.

The rearrangement links TRBV12-5 to TRBJ1-2. Germline V gene sequence: CDR1 LGHNT, CDR2 FRNRAP. This CDR3 has 13 residues. The CDR3 is CASAPGLLYGYTF.